This paragraph covers one T cell receptor (beta chain) sequence. The sample is drawn from a study of shared T cell receptors in the human thymus. Using immunoSEQ multiplex PCR, the repertoire was profiled, and TCRdb retains in-frame clones only, with some absent. This sample has fewer than 700,000 clones, with 88% found just once. Another study also made use of these data, one on human thymus T cells. This second study notes: Donors consisted of healthy Finnish infants (having corrective surgery for congenital heart defects). In corrective heart surgery, resections were taken, and these provided the thymus tissue. Thymic and blood repertoires appeared to display a bias in their usage of V and J genes. Related work found strong thymic repertoire overlap between unrelated individuals.

Sequencing was done on a sample of thymocytes. This receptor was taken from a boy in the first two years of life with a congenital heart defect.

The CDR3 region is CASSSPFYEKLFF. CDR3 sequence (DNA): TGTGCCAGCAGCTCCCCCTTTTATGAAAAACTGTTTTTT. This chain connects TRBV7-9 to TRBJ1-4; no firm D call. The CDR3 extends over 13 amino acids. The ends were cut back, 4 bases at V and 6 bases at J, with 9 bases in the middle. Germline lookup yields CDR1 SEHNR and CDR2 FQNEAQ (reference sequence).